What follows describes a single TCR beta chain. Distinct nucleotide sequences in the sample also encode this CDR3. The data belong to a study of control samples from healthy donors and cancer patients. The repertoire was sequenced with immunoSEQ multiplex PCR; TCRdb's copy has only in-frame clones and lacks some. The data hold about 100,000 clones, with more than 75% observed a single time. CDR3 length: 14 amino acids. CDR1 is MNHEY and CDR2 is SVGAGI in the germline V gene. Losses at the gene ends were 7 bases for V and 4 bases for J; bases not matched to a gene: 6. The chain uses TRBV6-5 and TRBJ2-3; TRBD1 matches 9 bases. The clonotype was recovered from a woman aged 50 to 60 in good health. Material for sequencing was blood. CDR3 nucleotides: TGTGCCAGCAACCTACAGGGGGCAGCAGATACGCAGTATTTT. The encoded protein is CASNLQGAADTQYF.